This T cell receptor beta chain was captured by sequencing in a study of molecular identifiers for immune sequencing clone quantification. General observations from the study: Jurkat TCR RNA spiked in from one cell reportedly remained identifiable amid roughly 910,000 naive cells. Underestimated sizes of highly expanded clones could result from identical TCR molecules that share a barcode.

Bulk TCR library preparation followed previously described methods with listed TCR primers. TCRdb called the PCR reads again in MiXCR, with one record for every CDR3 protein. The sample yields about 500,000 distinct CDR3 sequences, 20% to 25% seen once. The CDR3 covers 15 residues. Germline assignment: CDR1 SEHNR and CDR2 FQNEAQ (reference sequence). About this clonotype itself: Its antigen is not known. At one end, the junction sequence differs from germline, possibly due to a read error.

The sample was naive CD8+ T cells from blood, with Jurkat cell RNA spiked in. Subset noted: FACS-sorted CD8+CD4-CCR7+CD45RA+ naive T cells. The clonotype originates from a human donor in good health. Some libraries in this study had Jurkat cell RNA spiked in. V and J are TRBV7-9 and TRBJ2-5, with D possibly matching TRBD2 (5 bases). The CDR3 here is CASSPLGRDIETQCF. CDR3 bases: TGTGCCAGCAGCCCTCTAGGTCGGGATATAGAGACCCAGTGCTTC.